The clone carrying this T cell receptor beta chain came up a few times. The data were taken from a study of blood T cell repertoires in COVID-19. About the study: Sample material is recorded as cDNA or gDNA derived from T cells, B-cell-depleted T cells, or PBMCs.

Profiled with immunoSEQ multiplex PCR; TCRdb holds only in-frame clones, not every one. Here the sample spans 200,000 to 250,000 clones, around 82% being singletons. The CDR3 loop spans 15 amino acids. Germline V CDR1 and CDR2: SNHLY, FYNNEI. Trimming took 1 base from V and 2 from J, leaving 9 bases between them. The receptor was derived from a woman older than 75 with acute or convalescent COVID-19. Sequenced input: peripheral blood. The chain employs TRBV2 and TRBJ1-5; D is possibly TRBD1 (6 bases). The CDR3 loop reads CASSEGQVGNQPQHF. Written as DNA, the CDR3 is TGTGCCAGCAGTGAAGGACAGGTGGGCAATCAGCCCCAGCATTTT.